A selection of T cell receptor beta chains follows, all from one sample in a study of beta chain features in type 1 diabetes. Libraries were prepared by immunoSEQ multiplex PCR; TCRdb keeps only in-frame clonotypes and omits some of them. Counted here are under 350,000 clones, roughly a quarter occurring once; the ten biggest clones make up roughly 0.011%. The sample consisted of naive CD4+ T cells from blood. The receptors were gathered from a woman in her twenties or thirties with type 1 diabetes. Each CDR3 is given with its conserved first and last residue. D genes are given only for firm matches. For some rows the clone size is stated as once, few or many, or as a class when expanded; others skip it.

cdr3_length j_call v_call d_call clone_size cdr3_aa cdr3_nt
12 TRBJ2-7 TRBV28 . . CASSLRPFEQYF TGTGCCAGCAGCCTGAGGCCGTTCGAGCAGTACTTC
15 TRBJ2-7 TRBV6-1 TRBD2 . CASSPPGLGTSGLYF TGTGCCAGCAGCCCGCCGGGACTAGGAACGAGTGGTCTGTACTTC
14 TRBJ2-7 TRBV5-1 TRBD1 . CASSDRGIRYEQYF TGCGCCAGCAGCGACAGGGGTATCAGGTACGAGCAGTACTTC
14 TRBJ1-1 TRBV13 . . CASSLRDPNTEAFF TGTGCCAGCAGCTTGAGGGATCCGAACACTGAAGCTTTCTTT
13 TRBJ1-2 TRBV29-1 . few CSGTDTTNYGYTF TGCAGCGGAACGGATACTACTAACTATGGCTACACCTTC
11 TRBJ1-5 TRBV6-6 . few CASSPGGPQHF TGTGCCAGCAGTCCCGGAGGGCCCCAGCATTTT
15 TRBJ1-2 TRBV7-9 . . CASSLAETAHYGYTF TGTGCCAGCAGCTTAGCGGAGACAGCACACTATGGCTACACCTTC
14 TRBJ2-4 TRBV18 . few CASSQAGQKNIQYF TGTGCCAGCTCACAGGCGGGACAGAAAAACATTCAGTACTTC
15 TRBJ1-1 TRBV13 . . CASSLNAVRGTEASF TGTGCCAGCAGCTTAAATGCAGTAAGGGGCACTGAAGCTTCCTTT
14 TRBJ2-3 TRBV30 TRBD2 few CAWSFSGSTDTQYF TGTGCCTGGAGTTTTAGCGGGAGTACAGATACGCAGTATTTT
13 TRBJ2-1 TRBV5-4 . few CASSLPQGNEQFF TGTGCCAGCAGCTTGCCACAGGGTAATGAGCAGTTCTTC
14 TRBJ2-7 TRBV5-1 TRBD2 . CASSFLAGNYEQYF TGCGCCAGCAGCTTCCTAGCGGGGAACTACGAGCAGTACTTC
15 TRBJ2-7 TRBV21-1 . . CASSKEGDRGYEQYF TGTGCCAGCAGCAAAGAGGGGGACAGGGGTTACGAGCAGTACTTC
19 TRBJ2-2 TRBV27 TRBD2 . CASSFSVLAGGPDTGELFF TGTGCCAGCAGTTTTTCTGTCCTAGCGGGAGGGCCTGACACCGGGGAGCTGTTTTTT
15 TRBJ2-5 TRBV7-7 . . CASSFNPGTQETQYF TGTGCTAGCAGCTTCAACCCTGGGACACAAGAGACCCAGTACTTC